This T cell receptor beta chain was captured by sequencing in a study of PD-1 and CTLA-4 blockade in melanoma. Data came from immunoSEQ multiplex PCR; TCRdb stores just in-frame clones and leaves some out. This sample carries about 7,200 clones, under 90% of them seen once, and the ten largest clones take less than 40%. V lost 4 bases, J lost 4 bases, and 6 bases stayed unmatched. This CDR3 region has 15 residues. Germline CDR1 is MNHEY and CDR2 is SVGAGI. The chain combines TRBV6-5 with TRBJ2-2, with TRBD2 identical over 7 bases. Specimen: CD8+ T cells from peripheral blood, collected before anti-PD-1 treatment. The TCR was taken from a human donor with melanoma. As DNA, the CDR3 is TGTGCCAGCAGTTTCCGGGAGGTCCCCACCGGGGAGCTGTTTTTT. Protein sequence: CASSFREVPTGELFF.